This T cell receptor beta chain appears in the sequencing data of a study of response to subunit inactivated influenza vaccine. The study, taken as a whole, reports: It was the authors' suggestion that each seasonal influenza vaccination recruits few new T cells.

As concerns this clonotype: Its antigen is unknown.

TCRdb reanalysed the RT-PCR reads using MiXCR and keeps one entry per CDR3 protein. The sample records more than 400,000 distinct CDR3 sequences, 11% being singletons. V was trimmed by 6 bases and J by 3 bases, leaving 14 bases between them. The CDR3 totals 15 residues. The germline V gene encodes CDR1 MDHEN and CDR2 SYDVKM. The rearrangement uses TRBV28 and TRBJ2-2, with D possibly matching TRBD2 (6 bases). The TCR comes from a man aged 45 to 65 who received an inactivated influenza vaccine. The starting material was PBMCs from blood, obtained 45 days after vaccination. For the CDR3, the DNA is TGTGCCAGCAGGTGGGGGGACCTATACACCGGGGAGCTGTTTTTT. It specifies CASRWGDLYTGELFF.